This T cell receptor beta chain was documented in a study of blood T cell repertoires in COVID-19. Whole-study context: Acute and convalescent COVID-19 samples came from the United States, Italy and Spain. The cDNA or gDNA used as material had been derived from T cells, B-cell-depleted T cells, or PBMCs.

Trimming removed 5 bases from V and 3 bases from J, with 17 bases in between. CDR3 length: 15 amino acids. From germline, CDR1 is SQVTM and CDR2 ANQGSEA. Profiled with immunoSEQ multiplex PCR; TCRdb holds only in-frame clones, not every one. This table holds 350,000 to 450,000 clones, 85% found once. J is TRBJ1-3 and V is TRBV29-1, with D uncertain. This clonotype originated in a woman younger than 35 with acute or convalescent COVID-19. Sequencing was performed on peripheral blood. The CDR3 DNA reads as TGCAGCGTTCTCGATGGAGGTTTTCGTGGAAACACCATATATTTT. As protein: CSVLDGGFRGNTIYF.